The 2 T cell receptor beta chains in this list originate from one sample, sequenced in a study of response to subunit inactivated influenza vaccine. TCRdb used MiXCR to reprocess the RT-PCR reads, holding one entry per CDR3 protein. The data contain fewer than 800,000 distinct CDR3 sequences, roughly 14% of them singletons. The sample was PBMCs from blood, taken approximately 12 days after vaccination. The origin of the receptors is a man aged 45-65 years who received an inactivated influenza vaccine.

The chain is built from TRBV9 and TRBJ2-7; 11 positions match TRBD2. From germline, CDR1 is SGDLS and CDR2 YYNGEE. This CDR3 spans 17 amino acids. Trimming removed 0 bases from V and 6 bases from J; junction bases left unmatched: 11. The CDR3 DNA sequence: TGTGCCAGCAGCGTAGGTCTAGCGGGAGGCACCCGGGTCGAGCAGTACTTC. It is translated as CASSVGLAGGTRVEQYF.

This clonotype was seen only a few times. This chain uses TRBV15 with TRBJ1-1, with 9 positions matching TRBD1. The CDR3 loop spans 14 amino acids. J lost 4 bases, V lost 8 bases, and 8 bases had no gene match. Germline V gene lookup returns CDR1 LNHNV and CDR2 YYDKDF (reference sequence). CDR3 sequence: CATRDRDLLTEAFF. CDR3 bases: TGTGCCACCCGGGACAGGGACCTGCTCACTGAAGCTTTCTTT.